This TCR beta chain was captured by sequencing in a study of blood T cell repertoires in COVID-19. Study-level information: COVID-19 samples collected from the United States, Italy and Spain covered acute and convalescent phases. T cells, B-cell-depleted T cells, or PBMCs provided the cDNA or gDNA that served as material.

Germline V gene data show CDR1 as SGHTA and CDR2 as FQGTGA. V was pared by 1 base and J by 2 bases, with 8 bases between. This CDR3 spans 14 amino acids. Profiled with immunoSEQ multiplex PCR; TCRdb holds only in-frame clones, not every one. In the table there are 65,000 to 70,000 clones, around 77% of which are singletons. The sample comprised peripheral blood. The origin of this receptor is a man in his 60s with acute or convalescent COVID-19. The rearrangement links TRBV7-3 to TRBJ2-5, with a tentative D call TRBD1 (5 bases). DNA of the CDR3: TGTGCCAGCAGCTTAATGGGGCAGCAAGAGACCCAGTACTTC. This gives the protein CASSLMGQQETQYF.